Below are 29 T cell receptor beta chains sequenced from a single sample in a study of shared clonotypes between healthy human individuals. Profiled with immunoSEQ multiplex PCR; TCRdb holds only in-frame clones, not every one. The sample includes about 990,000 clones, 70% to 80% of them seen just once. The sequenced sample was memory CD4+ T cells from PBMCs. Subset meaning: CD45RA-negative fraction. The receptor source for this set is a man between 18 and 35 years old in good health. Some clones in this sample may be carry-over from other donors' samples.

This clone was found once. The V and J genes are TRBV5-4 and TRBJ1-3; D is unresolved. Trimming pared 4 bases from V and 0 bases from J, leaving 14 bases between. The CDR3 totals 16 residues. Germline V gives CDR1 SGHNT, CDR2 YYREEE (reference sequence). In DNA form, the CDR3 reads TGTGCCAGCAGCCCGGCCCAATCCCGCTCTGGAAACACCATATATTTT. Protein product: CASSPAQSRSGNTIYF.

This clone was observed a few times. V is TRBV30 and J is TRBJ1-5; no reliable D call. The ends were cut back, 3 bases at V and 1 base at J, with 13 bases in the middle. This CDR3 is built from 15 residues. CDR1 and CDR2 from the germline V gene are GTSNPN and SVGIG (reference sequence). The CDR3 DNA reads as TGTGCCTGGAGCCGGCAGGCTAGAAGCAATCAGCCCCAGCATTTT. This gives the protein CAWSRQARSNQPQHF.

The chain employs TRBV2 and TRBJ1-5; D might be TRBD1 (6 bases). Germline values: CDR1 SNHLY, CDR2 FYNNEI. Trimming stripped 5 bases from V and 5 bases from J, with 13 bases between. This CDR3 region has 14 residues. The CDR3: CASSPNQGYQPQHF. For the CDR3, the DNA is TGTGCCAGCAGTCCTAACCAGGGGTATCAGCCCCAGCATTTT. The entire variable domain, with the rest obtained from reference TRBV2 and TRBJ1-5, is as follows: EPEVTQTPSHQVTQMGQEVILRCVPISNHLYFYWYRQILGQKVEFLVSFYNNEISEKSEIFDDQFSVERPDGSNFTLKIRSTKLEDSAMYFCASSPNQGYQPQHFGDGTRLSIL.

This rearrangement joins TRBV2 to TRBJ1-2; 8 positions agree with TRBD1. From germline, CDR1 is SNHLY and CDR2 FYNNEI. CDR3 length: 14 amino acids. The V segment lost 4 bases and the J segment 9 bases; nucleotides outside the gene matches: 10. The CDR3 is CASSVVTGDSSYTF. CDR3 DNA: TGTGCCAGCAGTGTGGTGACAGGGGATTCCAGCTACACCTTC.

The chain is built from TRBV9 and TRBJ2-6; D remains unclear. The length of the CDR3 is 18 residues. V was clipped by 0 bases and J by 0 bases, with 13 bases between them. Germline assignment: CDR1 SGDLS and CDR2 YYNGEE. The chain's CDR3 is CASSVAPAPGSGANVLTF. The CDR3 nucleotides read TGTGCCAGCAGCGTAGCTCCAGCGCCCGGCTCTGGGGCCAACGTCCTGACTTTC. Full variable domain (missing parts from reference TRBV9 and TRBJ2-6): DSGVTQTPKHLITATGQRVTLRCSPRSGDLSVYWYQQSLDQGLQFLIQYYNGEERAKGNILERFSAQQFPDLHSELNLSSLELGDSALYFCASSVAPAPGSGANVLTFGAGSRLTVL.

This rearrangement joins TRBV5-1 to TRBJ2-5; 9 nucleotides align to TRBD2. V was pared by 4 bases and J by 5 bases, with 9 bases of the junction left unmatched. The CDR3 totals 15 residues. Germline CDR1 and CDR2: SGHRS and YFSETQ. Written as DNA, the CDR3 is TGCGCCAGCAGCGGTCGACTAGCGGAGGGGGAGACCCAGTACTTC. This translates into CASSGRLAEGETQYF.

This chain uses TRBV5-1 with TRBJ2-5; the D call may be TRBD1 or TRBD2 (5 bases each). Germline CDR1 and CDR2: SGHRS and YFSETQ. The CDR3 consists of 16 residues. V was clipped by 0 bases and J by 7 bases, with 19 bases between them. The CDR3 here is CASSLAVGKTEGTQYF. The CDR3 DNA sequence: TGCGCCAGCAGCTTGGCCGTCGGGAAGACAGAGGGGACCCAGTACTTC.

The chain carries TRBV9 and TRBJ2-3, with D uncertain. V gave up 0 bases and J gave up 2 bases, with 10 bases separating them. The CDR3 is made up of 15 amino acids. CDR1 and CDR2 (germline): SGDLS, YYNGEE. CDR3: CASSVVSEYTDTQYF. CDR3 nucleotides: TGTGCCAGCAGCGTAGTGTCAGAGTACACAGATACGCAGTATTTT.

This chain connects TRBV28 to TRBJ1-5, with D possibly being TRBD1 (5 bases). Germline assignment: CDR1 MDHEN and CDR2 SYDVKM. Trimming stripped 3 bases from V and 7 bases from J, with 16 bases between. The CDR3 length is 15 residues. The CDR3 DNA is TGTGCCAGCAGTTTTCCGGCCCGGGGGGAGCAGCCCCAGCATTTT. Protein: CASSFPARGEQPQHF.

The chain is built from TRBV5-1 and TRBJ2-7; TRBD1 matches 8 bases. This CDR3 has 14 amino acids. Unmatched junction bases numbered 8, after V lost 4 bases and J lost 5 bases. The germline gives CDR1 SGHRS, CDR2 YFSETQ. The CDR3 nucleotides read TGCGCCAGCAGCCTCGGACAGGGTCGGCACGAGCAGTACTTC. This sequence encodes CASSLGQGRHEQYF. The full variable domain, its missing parts supplied by reference TRBV5-1 and TRBJ2-7, is KAGVTQTPRYLIKTRGQQVTLSCSPISGHRSVSWYQQTPGQGLQFLFEYFSETQRNKGNFPGRFSGRQFSNSRSEMNVSTLELGDSALYLCASSLGQGRHEQYFGPGTRLTVT.

The rearrangement joins TRBV9 to TRBJ2-3; perhaps TRBD1 as D (6 bases). Looked up from germline, CDR1 is SGDLS and CDR2 is YYNGEE. Deletions cut 4 bases from V and 0 bases from J, with 18 bases between. The CDR3 has 17 amino acids. CDR3 region: CASSPPAGTFSTDTQYF. The CDR3 DNA reads TGTGCCAGCAGCCCACCAGCCGGGACATTTAGCACAGATACGCAGTATTTT.

The rearrangement links TRBV9 to TRBJ2-3; perhaps D is TRBD1 or TRBD2 (5 bases each). The ends were cut back, 4 bases at V and 0 bases at J, with 9 bases in the middle. This CDR3 comprises 14 residues. Germline values: CDR1 SGDLS, CDR2 YYNGEE. CDR3 DNA sequence: TGTGCCAGCAGCCACCGGGACAGCACAGATACGCAGTATTTT. Its translation: CASSHRDSTDTQYF.

The gene calls are TRBV9 and TRBJ1-4, with 7 bases matching TRBD1. The CDR3 covers 15 residues. The V segment lost 3 bases and the J segment 6 bases; nucleotides outside the gene matches: 8. The germline gives CDR1 SGDLS, CDR2 YYNGEE. DNA of the CDR3: TGTGCCAGCAGCGCCATGGGGACAGAGGATGAAAAACTGTTTTTT. Its protein product is CASSAMGTEDEKLFF.

The V gene is TRBV28, the J gene TRBJ1-2; D is perhaps TRBD1 (6 bases). CDR1 is MDHEN and CDR2 is SYDVKM in the germline V gene. Trimming stripped 6 bases from V and 4 bases from J, with 15 bases between. The CDR3 covers 14 residues. Here the CDR3 reads CASSPWGGLYGYTF. CDR3 in DNA: TGTGCCAGCAGCCCCTGGGGGGGCCTCTATGGCTACACCTTC.

The rearrangement uses TRBV28 and TRBJ1-1; D possibly corresponds to TRBD1 (5 bases). CDR3 length: 16 residues. The germline gives CDR1 MDHEN, CDR2 SYDVKM. The germline V and J ends were trimmed by 7 bases and 4 bases, with 22 bases remaining between them. CDR3 sequence reads: CASTSPTWGSVTEAFF. CDR3 in DNA: TGTGCCAGCACCTCCCCCACATGGGGGTCGGTCACTGAAGCTTTCTTT.

A word on this clone: This likely came from a read error, as a far larger clone is one base away. This sequence joins TRBV30 and TRBJ1-2; D may be TRBD1 (5 bases). V was pared by 0 bases and J by 6 bases, with 8 bases between. Looked up from germline, CDR1 is GTSNPN and CDR2 is SVGIG (reference sequence). CDR3 size: 12 residues. The CDR3 region is CAWSVRGDGYTF. DNA of the CDR3: TGTGCCTGGAGTGTACGAGGGGATGGCTACACCTTC.

Comment on this clone: Other nucleotide sequences in the sample specify the same CDR3. The chain combines TRBV18 with TRBJ2-2; 11 nucleotides match TRBD1. V was pared by 3 bases and J by 3 bases, with 3 bases of the junction left unmatched. Germline assignment: CDR1 KGHSH and CDR2 LQKENI. There are 16 residues in the CDR3. CDR3 protein: CASSPRTGGDTGELFF. DNA for the CDR3: TGTGCCAGCTCACCCCGGACAGGGGGCGACACCGGGGAGCTGTTTTTT.

V usage is TRBV10-3 and J usage is TRBJ2-5; tentatively, D is TRBD2 (7 bases). Germline CDR1 and CDR2: ENHRY and SYGVKD. The V and J ends lost 8 bases and 5 bases respectively, with 21 bases between them. The CDR3 consists of 15 residues. The CDR3 sequence is CAIGLGGSSSETQYF. DNA for the CDR3: TGTGCCATCGGACTAGGGGGGTCCTCGAGTGAGACCCAGTACTTC.

This clone showed up just a few times. The rearrangement uses TRBV4-2 and TRBJ2-2; possibly TRBD1 for D (6 bases). Trimming removed 4 bases at V and 0 bases at J, with 9 bases between. Germline V gene sequence: CDR1 LGHNA, CDR2 YNFKEQ. This CDR3 has 15 residues. CDR3 DNA: TGTGCCAGCAGCCGGGACAACGCGAACACCGGGGAGCTGTTTTTT. It encodes CASSRDNANTGELFF.

This clone was found once. The rearrangement uses TRBV4-1 and TRBJ1-5; 7 bases line up with TRBD1. Germline loops: CDR1 MGHRA, CDR2 YSYEKL. V lost 3 bases, J lost 0 bases, and 8 bases stayed unmatched. There are 17 residues in the CDR3. Here the CDR3 DNA reads TGCGCCAGCAGCCAGAGGGGGCGGGACAATAGCAATCAGCCCCAGCATTTT. Protein: CASSQRGRDNSNQPQHF.

The rearrangement links TRBV7-9 to TRBJ1-1; D is possibly TRBD1 (6 bases). The ends were cut back, 1 base at V and 4 bases at J, with 10 bases in the middle. There are 14 residues in the CDR3. Per germline, CDR1 SEHNR and CDR2 FQNEAQ (reference sequence). CDR3 protein: CASSLEGGITEAFF. As DNA, the CDR3 is TGTGCCAGCAGCTTAGAAGGGGGTATCACTGAAGCTTTCTTT.

CDR3 loop: CASSYFGDYSNQPQHF. CDR3 coding DNA: TGTGCCAGCAGTTATTTCGGGGACTATAGCAATCAGCCCCAGCATTTT. The chain combines TRBV2 with TRBJ1-5; D may be TRBD1 (5 bases). The V gene's germline CDR1 is SNHLY and CDR2 FYNNEI. The V end was cut by 5 bases, the J end by 0 bases, with 14 bases between. The CDR3 runs 16 residues.

This rearrangement joins TRBV7-2 to TRBJ1-2; D gene unclear. The CDR3 consists of 13 residues. The ends were cut back, 1 base at V and 7 bases at J, with 10 bases in the middle. CDR1 and CDR2 from the germline V gene are SGHTA and FQGNSA. The CDR3 protein is CASSLEVGTGYTF. CDR3 nucleotides: TGTGCCAGCAGCTTAGAGGTGGGAACTGGCTACACCTTC.

This chain uses TRBV15 with TRBJ2-7; 11 bases agree with TRBD1. The germline gives CDR1 LNHNV, CDR2 YYDKDF (reference sequence). V trimming: 8 bases; J trimming: 6 bases; junction bases outside the gene matches: 3. This CDR3 has 12 amino acids. The CDR3 sequence is CATEGTGGEQYF. The CDR3 DNA follows: TGTGCCACCGAAGGGACAGGGGGCGAGCAGTACTTC.

This clone occurred once. V usage is TRBV6-5 and J usage is TRBJ1-3; TRBD1 matches 7 bases. The germline V gene encodes CDR1 MNHEY and CDR2 SVGAGI. V lost 8 bases, J lost 2 bases, and 9 bases stayed unmatched. CDR3 size: 15 residues. The CDR3 loop is CASERRTGAGNTIYF. The CDR3 DNA follows: TGTGCCAGCGAGAGACGAACAGGGGCTGGAAACACCATATATTTT.

The rearrangement uses TRBV29-1 and TRBJ2-1; 9 positions agree with TRBD1. Germline V gene sequence: CDR1 SQVTM, CDR2 ANQGSEA. The V segment lost 6 bases and the J segment 1 base; nucleotides outside the gene matches: 4. This CDR3 comprises 14 residues. The CDR3 here is CSVGQGLSYNEQFF. As DNA, the CDR3 is TGCAGCGTCGGACAGGGGTTGTCCTACAATGAGCAGTTCTTC.

The rearrangement uses TRBV28 and TRBJ2-1, with 9 bases lining up with TRBD2. The CDR3 spans 16 residues. In germline, CDR1 is MDHEN, CDR2 SYDVKM. The V segment lost 8 bases and the J segment 2 bases; nucleotides outside the gene matches: 10. The CDR3 bases are TGTGCCAGCGCTAGGATGGCTAGCGGGACCTACAATGAGCAGTTCTTC. Translated: CASARMASGTYNEQFF.

This chain connects TRBV15 to TRBJ2-1; 7 bases line up with TRBD2. This CDR3 region has 14 residues. The J segment lost 4 bases and the V segment lost 4 bases, leaving 4 bases of the junction unmatched. CDR1 is LNHNV, CDR2 YYDKDF, per germline (reference sequence). The CDR3 sequence is CATSNLRGYNEQFF. The CDR3 bases are TGTGCCACCAGCAACCTGCGGGGGTACAATGAGCAGTTCTTC.

A single count supports this clone. The chain is built from TRBV6-5 and TRBJ1-2; 7 positions agree with TRBD1. The ends lost 0 bases at V and 11 bases at J; junction bases unmatched: 9. The CDR3 is 14 amino acids. CDR1 and CDR2 (germline): MNHEY, SVGAGI. The CDR3 reads CASSYSLPGQPYTF. Here the CDR3 DNA reads TGTGCCAGCAGTTACTCATTACCGGGACAGCCTTACACCTTC.